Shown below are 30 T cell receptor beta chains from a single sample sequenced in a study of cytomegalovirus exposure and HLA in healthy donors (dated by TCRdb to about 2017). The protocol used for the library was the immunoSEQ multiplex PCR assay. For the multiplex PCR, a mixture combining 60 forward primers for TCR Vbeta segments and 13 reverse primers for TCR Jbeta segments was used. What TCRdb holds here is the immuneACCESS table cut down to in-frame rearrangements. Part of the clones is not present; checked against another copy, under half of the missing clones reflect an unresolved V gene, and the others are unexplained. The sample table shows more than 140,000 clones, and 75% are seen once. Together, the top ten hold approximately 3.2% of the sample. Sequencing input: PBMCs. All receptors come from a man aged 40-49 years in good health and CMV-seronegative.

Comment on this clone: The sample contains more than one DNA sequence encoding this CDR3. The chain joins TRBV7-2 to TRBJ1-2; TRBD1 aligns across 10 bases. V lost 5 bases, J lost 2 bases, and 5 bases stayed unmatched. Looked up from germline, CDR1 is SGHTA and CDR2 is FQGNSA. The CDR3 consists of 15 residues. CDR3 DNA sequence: TGTGCCAGCAGCCTCCGGACAGGGGGGAACTATGGCTACACCTTC. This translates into CASSLRTGGNYGYTF.

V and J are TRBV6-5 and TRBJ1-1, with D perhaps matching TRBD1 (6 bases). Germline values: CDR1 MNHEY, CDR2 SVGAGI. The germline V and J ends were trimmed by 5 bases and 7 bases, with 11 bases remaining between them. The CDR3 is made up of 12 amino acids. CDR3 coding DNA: TGTGCCAGCAGTAAGGGGACACTTGAAGCTTTCTTT. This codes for CASSKGTLEAFF.

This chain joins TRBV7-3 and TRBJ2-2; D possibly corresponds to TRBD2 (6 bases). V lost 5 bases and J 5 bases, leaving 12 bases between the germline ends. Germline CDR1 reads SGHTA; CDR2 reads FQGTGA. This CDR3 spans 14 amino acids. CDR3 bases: TGTGCCAGCAGCGCGGGACTTATAACCGGGGAGCTGTTTTTT. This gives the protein CASSAGLITGELFF. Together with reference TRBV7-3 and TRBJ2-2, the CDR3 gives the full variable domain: GAGVSQTPSNKVTEKGKYVELRCDPISGHTALYWYRQSLGQGPEFLIYFQGTGAADDSGLPNDRFFAVRPEGSVSTLKIQRTERGDSAVYLCASSAGLITGELFFGEGSRLTVL.

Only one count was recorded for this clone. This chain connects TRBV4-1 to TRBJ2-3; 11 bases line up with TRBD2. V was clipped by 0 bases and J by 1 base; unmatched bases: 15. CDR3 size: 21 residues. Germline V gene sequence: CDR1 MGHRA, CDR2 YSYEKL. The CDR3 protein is CASSQDFKWMLAGGGTDTQYF. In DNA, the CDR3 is TGCGCCAGCAGCCAAGATTTTAAGTGGATGTTAGCGGGGGGGGGCACAGATACGCAGTATTTT.

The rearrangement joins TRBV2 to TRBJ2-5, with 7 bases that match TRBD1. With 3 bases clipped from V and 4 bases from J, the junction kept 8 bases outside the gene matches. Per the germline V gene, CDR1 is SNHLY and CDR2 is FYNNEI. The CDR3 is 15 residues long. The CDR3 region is CASSEAPDRVETQYF. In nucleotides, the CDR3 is TGTGCCAGCAGTGAGGCACCCGACAGGGTAGAGACCCAGTACTTC. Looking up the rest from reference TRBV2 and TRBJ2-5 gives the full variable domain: EPEVTQTPSHQVTQMGQEVILRCVPISNHLYFYWYRQILGQKVEFLVSFYNNEISEKSEIFDDQFSVERPDGSNFTLKIRSTKLEDSAMYFCASSEAPDRVETQYFGPGTRLLVL.

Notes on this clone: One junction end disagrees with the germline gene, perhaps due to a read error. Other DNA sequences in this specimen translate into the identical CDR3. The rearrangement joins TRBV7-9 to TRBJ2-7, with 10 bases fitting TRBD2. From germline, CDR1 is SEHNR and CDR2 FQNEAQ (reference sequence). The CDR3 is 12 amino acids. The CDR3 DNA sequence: TGTGCCAGCAGCCTAGCGGGAGACGAGCAGTACTTC. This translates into CASSLAGDEQYF.

CDR3 in amino acids: CASSQSRVAGGRDNEQFF. The CDR3 coding sequence is TGCGCCAGCAGTCAATCGAGGGTAGCGGGGGGGCGGGACAATGAGCAGTTCTTC. V and J are TRBV23-1 and TRBJ2-1, with 11 positions matching TRBD2. TRBV23-1 belongs to the ORF category, with a function that is uncertain. The CDR3 has 18 residues. J lost 5 bases, V lost 0 bases, and 9 bases had no gene match.

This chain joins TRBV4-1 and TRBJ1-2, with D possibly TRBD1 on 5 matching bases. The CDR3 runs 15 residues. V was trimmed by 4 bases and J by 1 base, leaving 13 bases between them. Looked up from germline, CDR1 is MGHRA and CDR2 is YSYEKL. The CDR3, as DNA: TGCGCCAGCAGCCGCTGGGGGGAGGATAACTATGGCTACACCTTC. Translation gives CASSRWGEDNYGYTF.

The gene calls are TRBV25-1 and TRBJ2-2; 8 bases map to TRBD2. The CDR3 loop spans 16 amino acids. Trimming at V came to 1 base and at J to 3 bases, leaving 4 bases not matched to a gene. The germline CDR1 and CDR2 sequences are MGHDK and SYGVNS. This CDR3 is CASSEFAGGHTGELFF. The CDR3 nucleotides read TGTGCCAGCAGTGAATTCGCGGGGGGACACACCGGGGAGCTGTTTTTT.

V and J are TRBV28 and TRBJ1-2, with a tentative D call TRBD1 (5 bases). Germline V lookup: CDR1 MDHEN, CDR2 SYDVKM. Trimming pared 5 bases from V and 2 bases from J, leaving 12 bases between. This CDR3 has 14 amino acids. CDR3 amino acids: CASSPTDTNYGYTF. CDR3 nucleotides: TGTGCCAGCAGTCCAACGGACACCAACTATGGCTACACCTTC.

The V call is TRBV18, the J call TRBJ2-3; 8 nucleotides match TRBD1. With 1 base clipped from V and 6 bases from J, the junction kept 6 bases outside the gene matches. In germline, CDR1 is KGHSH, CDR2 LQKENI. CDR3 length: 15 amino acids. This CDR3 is CASSPRQGNGDTQYF. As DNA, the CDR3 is TGTGCCAGCTCACCACGACAGGGGAACGGGGATACGCAGTATTTT. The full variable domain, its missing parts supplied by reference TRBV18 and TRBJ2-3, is NAGVMQNPRHLVRRRGQEARLRCSPMKGHSHVYWYRQLPEEGLKFMVYLQKENIIDESGMPKERFSAEFPKEGPSILRIQQVVRGDSAAYFCASSPRQGNGDTQYFGPGTRLTVL.

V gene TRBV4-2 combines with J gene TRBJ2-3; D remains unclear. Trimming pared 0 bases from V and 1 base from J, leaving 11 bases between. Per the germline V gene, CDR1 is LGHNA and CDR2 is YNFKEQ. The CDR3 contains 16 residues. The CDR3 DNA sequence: TGTGCCAGCAGCCAAGATCCCTGGGCTGGCACAGATACGCAGTATTTT. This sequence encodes CASSQDPWAGTDTQYF.

DNA of the CDR3: TGTGCCAGCACTCTGACTAGCGGGGGGGTTAATGAGCAGTTCTTC. Protein sequence: CASTLTSGGVNEQFF. The V call is TRBV28, the J call TRBJ2-1, with 14 nucleotides matching TRBD2. Germline assignment: CDR1 MDHEN and CDR2 SYDVKM. V lost 7 bases to trimming and J lost 7 bases; unmatched junction nucleotides: 6. The CDR3 is 15 amino acids.

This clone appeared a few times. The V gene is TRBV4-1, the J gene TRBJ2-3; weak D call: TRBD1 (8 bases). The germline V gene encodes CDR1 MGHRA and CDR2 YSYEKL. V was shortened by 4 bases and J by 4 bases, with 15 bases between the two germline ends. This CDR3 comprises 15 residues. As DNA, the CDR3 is TGCGCCAGCAGCCTTCTACAGGGGGGGGCAGATACGCAGTATTTT. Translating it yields CASSLLQGGADTQYF.

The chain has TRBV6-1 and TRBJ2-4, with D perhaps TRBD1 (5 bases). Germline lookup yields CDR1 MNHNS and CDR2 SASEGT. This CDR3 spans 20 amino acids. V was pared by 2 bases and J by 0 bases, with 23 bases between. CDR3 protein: CASSELAGSNILLAKNIQYF. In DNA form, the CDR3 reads TGTGCCAGCAGTGAATTGGCAGGGTCTAATATACTACTAGCCAAAAACATTCAGTACTTC.

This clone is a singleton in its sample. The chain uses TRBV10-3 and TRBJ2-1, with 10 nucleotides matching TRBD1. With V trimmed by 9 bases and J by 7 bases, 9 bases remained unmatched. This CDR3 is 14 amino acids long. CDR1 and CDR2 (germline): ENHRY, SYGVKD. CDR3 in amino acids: CAITGDRGWNEQFF. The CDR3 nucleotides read TGTGCCATTACCGGGGACAGGGGTTGGAATGAGCAGTTCTTC.

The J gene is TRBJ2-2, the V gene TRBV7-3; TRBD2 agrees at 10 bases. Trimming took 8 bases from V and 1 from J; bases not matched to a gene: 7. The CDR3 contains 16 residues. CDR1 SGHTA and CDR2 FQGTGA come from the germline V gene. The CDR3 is CASGPAGGLNTGELFF. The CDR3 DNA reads TGTGCCAGCGGCCCAGCGGGGGGGTTGAACACCGGGGAGCTGTTTTTT.

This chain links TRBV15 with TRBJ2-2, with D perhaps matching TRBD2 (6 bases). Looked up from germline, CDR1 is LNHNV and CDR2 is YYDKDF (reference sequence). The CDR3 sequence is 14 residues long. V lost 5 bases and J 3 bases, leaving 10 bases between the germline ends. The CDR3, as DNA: TGTGCCACCAGCTTGGGGGGATACACCGGGGAGCTGTTTTTT. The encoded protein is CATSLGGYTGELFF.

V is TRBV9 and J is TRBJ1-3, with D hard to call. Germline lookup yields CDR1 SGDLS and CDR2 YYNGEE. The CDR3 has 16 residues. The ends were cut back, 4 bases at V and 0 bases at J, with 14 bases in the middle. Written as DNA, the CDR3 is TGTGCCAGCAGCTCCGGTGGAGGTAACTCTGGAAACACCATATATTTT. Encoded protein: CASSSGGGNSGNTIYF.

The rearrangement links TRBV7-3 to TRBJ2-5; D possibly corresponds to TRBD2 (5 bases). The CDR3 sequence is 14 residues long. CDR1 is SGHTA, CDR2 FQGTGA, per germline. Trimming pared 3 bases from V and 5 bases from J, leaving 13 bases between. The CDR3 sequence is CASSLKSGGETQYF. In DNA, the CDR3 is TGTGCCAGCAGCTTGAAGTCCGGAGGCGAGACCCAGTACTTC.

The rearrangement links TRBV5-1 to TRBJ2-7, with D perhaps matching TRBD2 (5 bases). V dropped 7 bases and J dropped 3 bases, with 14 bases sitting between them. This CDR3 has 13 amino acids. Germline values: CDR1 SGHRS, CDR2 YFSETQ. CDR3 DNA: TGCGCCAGCTTCAATTCGGGGAGCTACGAGCAGTACTTC. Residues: CASFNSGSYEQYF. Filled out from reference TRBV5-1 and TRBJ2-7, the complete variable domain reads KAGVTQTPRYLIKTRGQQVTLSCSPISGHRSVSWYQQTPGQGLQFLFEYFSETQRNKGNFPGRFSGRQFSNSRSEMNVSTLELGDSALYLCASFNSGSYEQYFGPGTRLTVT.

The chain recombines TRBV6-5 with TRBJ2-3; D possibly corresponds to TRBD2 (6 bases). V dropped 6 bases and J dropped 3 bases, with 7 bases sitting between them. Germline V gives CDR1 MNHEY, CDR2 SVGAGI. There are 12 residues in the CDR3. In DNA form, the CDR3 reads TGTGCCAGCAGCGGGACTACAGATACGCAGTATTTT. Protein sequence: CASSGTTDTQYF.

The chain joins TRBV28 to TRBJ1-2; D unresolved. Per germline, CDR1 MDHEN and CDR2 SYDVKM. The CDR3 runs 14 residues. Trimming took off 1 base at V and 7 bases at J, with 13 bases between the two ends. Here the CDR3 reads CASSLSLGSGGYTF. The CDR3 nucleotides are TGTGCCAGCAGTTTATCCCTCGGTTCCGGTGGCTACACCTTC.

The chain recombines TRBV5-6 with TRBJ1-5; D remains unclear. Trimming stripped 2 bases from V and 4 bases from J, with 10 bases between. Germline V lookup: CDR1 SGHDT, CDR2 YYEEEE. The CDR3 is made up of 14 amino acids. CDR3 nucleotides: TGTGCCAGCAGCTTACCGGGTTGGAATCAGCCCCAGCATTTT. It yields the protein CASSLPGWNQPQHF.

The CDR3 DNA follows: TGTGCCACCAGCAGAGGGGGGCCGTCCTACGAGCAGTACTTC. Its translation: CATSRGGPSYEQYF. The chain has TRBV15 and TRBJ2-7; tentatively, D is TRBD1 (6 bases). The CDR3 spans 14 residues. Deletions cut 1 base from V and 1 base from J, with 8 bases between. Germline V lookup: CDR1 LNHNV, CDR2 YYDKDF (reference sequence). Filled out from reference TRBV15 and TRBJ2-7, the complete variable domain reads DAMVIQNPRYQVTQFGKPVTLSCSQTLNHNVMYWYQQKSSQAPKLLFHYYDKDFNNEADTPDNFQSRRPNTSFCFLDIRSPGLGDTAMYLCATSRGGPSYEQYFGPGTRLTVT.

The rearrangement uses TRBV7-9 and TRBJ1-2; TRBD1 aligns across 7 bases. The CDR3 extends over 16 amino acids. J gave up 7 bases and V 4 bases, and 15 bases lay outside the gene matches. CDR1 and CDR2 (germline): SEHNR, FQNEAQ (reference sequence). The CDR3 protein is CASSSQINDRVVGYTF. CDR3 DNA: TGTGCCAGCAGCTCTCAAATAAACGACAGGGTTGTTGGCTACACCTTC.

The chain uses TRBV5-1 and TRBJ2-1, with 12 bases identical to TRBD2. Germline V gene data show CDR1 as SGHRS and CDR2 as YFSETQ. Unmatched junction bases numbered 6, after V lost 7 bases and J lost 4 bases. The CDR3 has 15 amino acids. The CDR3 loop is CASASGLAGYNEQFF. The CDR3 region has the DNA TGCGCCAGCGCCTCAGGACTAGCGGGGTACAATGAGCAGTTCTTC.

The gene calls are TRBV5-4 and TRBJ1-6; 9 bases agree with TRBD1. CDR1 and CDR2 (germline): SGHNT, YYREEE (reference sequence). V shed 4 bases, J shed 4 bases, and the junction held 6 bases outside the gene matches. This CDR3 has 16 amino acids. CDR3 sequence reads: CASSLGTGQYNSPLHF. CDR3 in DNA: TGTGCCAGCAGCCTCGGGACAGGGCAATATAATTCACCCCTCCACTTT.

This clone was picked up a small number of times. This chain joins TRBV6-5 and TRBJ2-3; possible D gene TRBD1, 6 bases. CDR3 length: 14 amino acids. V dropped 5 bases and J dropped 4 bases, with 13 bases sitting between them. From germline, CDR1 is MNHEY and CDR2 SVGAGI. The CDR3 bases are TGTGCCAGCAGTCTACAGGGATGGGCAGATACGCAGTATTTT. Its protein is CASSLQGWADTQYF.

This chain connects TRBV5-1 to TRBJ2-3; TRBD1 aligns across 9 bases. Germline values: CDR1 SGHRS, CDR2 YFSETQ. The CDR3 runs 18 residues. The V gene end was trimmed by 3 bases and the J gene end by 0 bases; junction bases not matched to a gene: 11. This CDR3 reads CASSYGQGTFASTDTQYF. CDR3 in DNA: TGCGCCAGCAGCTACGGACAGGGGACTTTCGCTAGCACAGATACGCAGTATTTT.